What follows are 22 T cell receptor beta chains derived from one specimen sequenced in a study of T cells after yellow fever vaccination. Via MiXCR, TCRdb re-called the 5' RACE reads, giving one row per CDR3 protein. The repertoire has roughly 110,000 distinct CDR3 sequences, roughly 8.9% of them found once; the top ten carry about 25%. The source material was CD8+ T cells sorted from PBMCs, sampled 45 days after the yellow fever booster vaccination. The receptor source for this set is a man aged 25-45 years who received the YFV17D yellow fever vaccine.

This clonotype was counted ten times or more. The chain carries TRBV7-2 and TRBJ2-7; the D is unclear. The CDR3 has 13 residues. The V end lost 6 bases, the J end lost 5 bases, and 14 bases lay between the germline ends. Germline V lookup: CDR1 SGHTA, CDR2 FQGNSA. The CDR3 region is CASSSPPSDEQYF. DNA of the CDR3: TGTGCCAGCAGTTCGCCACCGTCGGACGAGCAGTACTTC.

This clonotype was observed a handful of times. The gene calls are TRBV6-5 and TRBJ2-5, with D possibly matching TRBD2 (6 bases). CDR3 size: 13 residues. V dropped 4 bases and J dropped 6 bases, with 12 bases sitting between them. Germline CDR1 and CDR2: MNHEY and SVGAGI. CDR3 DNA sequence: TGTGCCAGCAGTTTCGGGAGTGAGCAGACCCAGTACTTC. Its protein product is CASSFGSEQTQYF.

Ten or more counts support this clonotype. The chain combines TRBV30 with TRBJ2-1; D ambiguous. V gave up 5 bases and J gave up 0 bases, with 11 bases separating them. The CDR3 loop spans 14 amino acids. Germline CDR1 and CDR2: GTSNPN and SVGIG (reference sequence). CDR3 sequence: CAWQDVSSYNEQFF. The CDR3 coding sequence is TGTGCCTGGCAGGACGTAAGCTCCTACAATGAGCAGTTCTTC.

This clonotype has a single count. The chain uses TRBV11-3 and TRBJ2-1, with D possibly called TRBD1 or TRBD2 (5 bases each). This CDR3 contains 12 residues. V lost 6 bases and J lost 10, with 13 bases in between. Germline CDR1 is SGHNT and CDR2 is YENEEA. The CDR3 DNA reads as TGTGCCAGCAGGGGGGATTCAACCGAGCAGTTCTTC. Amino acids: CASRGDSTEQFF.

The table lists this clonotype with a few counts. The CDR3 DNA reads as TGTGCCAGCAGCTCGGTCCCGAGTTTATACAATGAGCAGTTCTTC. It specifies CASSSVPSLYNEQFF. V is TRBV7-9 and J is TRBJ2-1; no clear D gene. This CDR3 contains 15 residues. V lost 4 bases, J lost 4 bases, and 14 bases lay in between. In germline, CDR1 is SEHNR, CDR2 FQNEAQ (reference sequence).

This clonotype was counted ten times or more. The chain combines TRBV29-1 with TRBJ1-1, with 7 bases lining up with TRBD1. The CDR3 totals 13 residues. With V trimmed by 3 bases and J by 5 bases, 6 bases remained unmatched. CDR1 is SQVTM and CDR2 is ANQGSEA in the germline V gene. CDR3: CSVEQGVETEAFF. In nucleotides, the CDR3 is TGCAGCGTTGAGCAGGGGGTAGAGACTGAAGCTTTCTTT.

This clonotype came up many times. The chain employs TRBV23-1 and TRBJ2-7; 11 nucleotides align to TRBD2. TRBV23-1 is marked as an open reading frame, function uncertain. The trim removed 3 bases at V and 7 bases at J, leaving 11 bases unmatched. This CDR3 has 16 residues. The CDR3 here is CASSQGLAALPREQYF. The CDR3 DNA reads TGCGCCAGCAGTCAGGGACTAGCGGCATTACCCCGGGAGCAGTACTTC.

This clonotype has ten or more counts. The V call is TRBV4-1, the J call TRBJ2-3; D is ambiguous. The length of the CDR3 is 13 residues. Trimming cost V 0 bases and J 6 bases, with 7 bases left between them. The germline V gene has CDR1 MGHRA and CDR2 YSYEKL. The CDR3 sequence is CASSQESGDTQYF. CDR3 bases: TGCGCCAGCAGCCAAGAATCCGGGGATACGCAGTATTTT.

This clonotype has a count of ten or more. This chain connects TRBV20-1 to TRBJ1-5; D remains unclear. The CDR3 has 14 amino acids. Germline CDR1 and CDR2: DFQATT and SNEGSKA (reference sequence). V lost 4 bases and J lost 1, with 11 bases in between. CDR3 nucleotide sequence: TGCAGTGCTACCCGCGGAGAGAGCAATCAGCCCCAGCATTTT. Its translation: CSATRGESNQPQHF.

This clonotype was picked up many times. This sequence joins TRBV5-5 and TRBJ2-5, with 7 positions matching TRBD2. V was pared by 3 bases and J by 2 bases, with 13 bases of the junction left unmatched. Germline loops: CDR1 SGHKS, CDR2 YYEKEE (reference sequence). This CDR3 region has 17 residues. Written as DNA, the CDR3 is TGTGCCAGCAGCTCGTACCCCGGGACTACCTTACAAGAGACCCAGTACTTC. This codes for CASSSYPGTTLQETQYF.

Points on this clonotype: The germline gene is not matched at one end of the junction; a read error may be the cause. The chain couples TRBV20-1 to TRBJ2-2, with TRBD2 as a possible D gene (6 bases). The V gene's germline CDR1 is DFQATT and CDR2 SNEGSKA (reference sequence). This CDR3 comprises 17 residues. The CDR3 loop is CCARDWLAATNTGELFF. Written as DNA, the CDR3 is TGCTGTGCTAGAGATTGGTTAGCGGCTACTAACACCGGGGAGCTGTTTTTT.

This clonotype was seen ten or more times. The chain uses TRBV9 and TRBJ1-2; D is unresolved. The CDR3 covers 15 residues. The germline V and J ends were trimmed by 0 bases and 5 bases, with 14 bases remaining between them. CDR1 is SGDLS and CDR2 is YYNGEE in the germline V gene. CDR3 residues: CASSVDGNFFYGYTF. Here the CDR3 DNA reads TGTGCCAGCAGCGTAGACGGAAATTTCTTTTATGGCTACACCTTC.

This clonotype was seen a handful of times. This rearrangement joins TRBV7-9 to TRBJ2-2, with 9 bases fitting TRBD2. Germline trimming cut 11 bases from V and 5 bases from J; bases unmatched to any gene: 3. This CDR3 is 12 amino acids long. In germline, CDR1 is SEHNR, CDR2 FQNEAQ (reference sequence). CDR3: CAGLARTGELFF. Written as DNA, the CDR3 is TGTGCCGGACTAGCGAGGACCGGGGAGCTGTTTTTT. Full variable domain (remainder filled in from reference TRBV7-9 and TRBJ2-2): DTGVSQNPRHKITKRGQNVTFRCDPISEHNRLYWYRQTLGQGPEFLTYFQNEAQLEKSRLLSDRFSAERPKGSFSTLEIQRTEQGDSAMYLCAGLARTGELFFGEGSRLTVL.

This clonotype came up many times. The chain uses TRBV6-1 and TRBJ1-1; D gene unclear. Deletions cut 6 bases from V and 1 base from J, with 24 bases between. The CDR3 totals 18 residues. In germline, CDR1 is MNHNS, CDR2 SASEGT. The CDR3 nucleotides are TGTGCCAGCAGCAACAACGATTTCGTGACATCCAAGAACACTGAAGCTTTCTTT. Amino acid sequence: CASSNNDFVTSKNTEAFF.

The rearrangement joins TRBV5-6 to TRBJ2-6; possible D gene TRBD1, 6 bases. Germline-derived CDR1 and CDR2 are SGHDT and YYEEEE. V was clipped by 4 bases and J by 4 bases, with 12 bases between them. The CDR3 is 15 residues long. The CDR3 coding sequence is TGTGCCAGCAGCGATGGACAGTCCGGGGCCAACGTCCTGACTTTC. Its protein product is CASSDGQSGANVLTF.

Many counts were recorded for this clonotype. The chain uses TRBV7-8 and TRBJ2-7, with D possibly being TRBD2 (8 bases). The ends were cut back, 6 bases at V and 1 base at J, with 16 bases in the middle. The V gene's germline CDR1 is SGHVS and CDR2 FQNEAQ. The CDR3 has 15 residues. Written as DNA, the CDR3 is TGTGCCAGCAGGCAAGCGGGGGACAGATCCTACGAGCAGTACTTC. Amino acids: CASRQAGDRSYEQYF. Based on the CDR3 plus reference TRBV7-8 and TRBJ2-7, the full variable domain is GAGVSQSPRYKVAKRGQDVALRCDPISGHVSLFWYQQALGQGPEFLTYFQNEAQLDKSGLPSDRFFAERPEGSVSTLKIQRTQQEDSAVYLCASRQAGDRSYEQYFGPGTRLTVT.

This clonotype was picked up many times. The chain has TRBV3-1 and TRBJ2-7, with 10 bases aligning to TRBD2. V shed 3 bases, J shed 7 bases, and the junction held 12 bases outside the gene matches. This CDR3 is 16 amino acids long. Germline CDR1 reads LGHDT; CDR2 reads YNNKEL (reference sequence). The CDR3 DNA reads TGTGCCAGCAGCCATCACTTAGCGGGAGGCCCTTTAGAGCAGTACTTC. Translated, it gives CASSHHLAGGPLEQYF.

This clonotype was found a few times. The chain uses TRBV27 and TRBJ2-7; D perhaps matches TRBD2 (6 bases). Trimming took off 3 bases at V and 2 bases at J, with 11 bases between the two ends. There are 14 residues in the CDR3. Germline-derived CDR1 and CDR2 are MNHEY and SMNVEV (reference sequence). The CDR3 sequence: CASSFIRETYEQYF. DNA of the CDR3: TGTGCCAGCAGTTTTATACGGGAGACCTACGAGCAGTACTTC.

The table lists this clonotype with many counts. The rearrangement joins TRBV9 to TRBJ2-1; D is uncertain. V was trimmed by 3 bases and J by 6 bases, leaving 7 bases between them. Looked up from germline, CDR1 is SGDLS and CDR2 is YYNGEE. The CDR3 sequence is 12 residues long. CDR3 residues: CASSAHGNEQFF. DNA for the CDR3: TGTGCCAGCAGCGCACATGGCAATGAGCAGTTCTTC.

This clonotype appeared a few times. This sequence joins TRBV6-6 and TRBJ1-2; 7 bases align to TRBD1. The CDR3 runs 13 residues. Losses at the gene ends were 9 bases for V and 8 bases for J; bases not matched to a gene: 12. Per germline, CDR1 MNHNY and CDR2 SVGAGI (reference sequence). The CDR3: CARPTYDREGYTF. CDR3 in DNA: TGTGCCAGACCGACCTACGACAGGGAAGGCTACACCTTC.

V and J are TRBV7-8 and TRBJ2-1; 8 bases match TRBD2. CDR1 and CDR2 from the germline V gene are SGHVS and FQNEAQ. After removal of 1 base from V and 4 bases from J, the junction contained 3 bases not matched to a gene. The CDR3 has 15 amino acids. CDR3 region: CASSLELAVYNEQFF. The CDR3, as DNA: TGTGCCAGCAGCTTAGAACTAGCGGTATACAATGAGCAGTTCTTC.

The chain joins TRBV12-5 to TRBJ1-1; D is undetermined. CDR1 is LGHNT, CDR2 FRNRAP, per germline. The CDR3 is 14 amino acids. V lost 5 bases to trimming and J lost 3 bases, with 13 bases between them. As DNA, the CDR3 is TGTGCTAGTGGTCCGAAGCTAGGGCACACTGAAGCTTTCTTT. Its translation: CASGPKLGHTEAFF. Filled out from reference TRBV12-5 and TRBJ1-1, the complete variable domain reads DARVTQTPRHKVTEMGQEVTMRCQPILGHNTVFWYRQTMMQGLELLAYFRNRAPLDDSGMPKDRFSAEMPDATLATLKIQPSEPRDSAVYFCASGPKLGHTEAFFGQGTRLTVV.